These 21 T cell receptor beta chains were sequenced from one sample in a study of a mutant IDH1 vaccine in newly diagnosed glioma. The data were produced by immunoSEQ multiplex PCR, yet TCRdb's version contains in-frame clones alone and is incomplete. The sample shows about 92,000 clones, about four fifths of them seen only once. Time point here: baseline, week 1 (first vaccination visit). Treatment given: pre-vaccination baseline after standard-of-care therapy. This specimen was PBMCs, taken from a glioma patient treated with radiotherapy, temozolomide or both. These receptors were obtained from a woman aged 50 to 65 with glioma.

This chain uses TRBV6-1 with TRBJ1-2, with 9 nucleotides matching TRBD1. Germline V gene data show CDR1 as MNHNS and CDR2 as SASEGT. The CDR3 has 14 residues. V lost 10 bases to trimming and J lost 8 bases; unmatched junction nucleotides: 14. The DNA of the CDR3 is TGTGCCATCCCTACCCGGGACAGGGTAGGCGGCTACACCTTC. Translation: CAIPTRDRVGGYTF.

The chain combines TRBV18 with TRBJ2-5; D gene uncertain. Germline V gives CDR1 KGHSH, CDR2 LQKENI. V dropped 0 bases and J dropped 4 bases, with 9 bases sitting between them. CDR3 size: 14 residues. The CDR3 reads CASSPPVPGETQYF. The CDR3 DNA follows: TGTGCCAGCTCACCACCGGTCCCTGGAGAGACCCAGTACTTC.

This clone was seen more than once but under ten times. The genes are TRBV9 and TRBJ2-7, with D perhaps matching TRBD1 (7 bases). V shed 0 bases and J shed 3 bases, with 10 bases lying between them. CDR1 and CDR2 from the germline V gene are SGDLS and YYNGEE. This CDR3 has 14 residues. Written as DNA, the CDR3 is TGTGCCAGCAGCGTAGCAGGGGGGAACTACGAGCAGTACTTC. Translated, it gives CASSVAGGNYEQYF.

The table lists this clone with a count of one. The V call is TRBV10-3, the J call TRBJ2-7; maybe TRBD2 (5 bases). Germline V CDR1 and CDR2: ENHRY, SYGVKD. The V end was cut by 11 bases, the J end by 2 bases, with 13 bases between. This CDR3 has 12 residues. The CDR3: CAADDGTYEQYF. The CDR3 coding sequence is TGTGCCGCCGACGACGGGACCTACGAGCAGTACTTC.

This clone has only a few counts. V gene TRBV7-9 combines with J gene TRBJ1-5; weak D call: TRBD1 (5 bases). Germline V lookup: CDR1 SEHNR, CDR2 FQNEAQ (reference sequence). The CDR3 contains 13 residues. The germline V and J ends were trimmed by 5 bases and 6 bases, with 11 bases remaining between them. CDR3 residues: CASSPQGFQPQHF. The CDR3 region has the DNA TGTGCCAGCAGCCCCCAGGGATTTCAGCCCCAGCATTTT.

The chain couples TRBV27 to TRBJ2-1; perhaps TRBD1 as D (6 bases). Trimming pared 6 bases from V and 4 bases from J, leaving 13 bases between. The CDR3 length is 14 residues. CDR1 and CDR2 from the germline V gene are MNHEY and SMNVEV (reference sequence). In nucleotides, the CDR3 is TGTGCCAGCAGCCTCGGGACACCGTACAATGAGCAGTTCTTC. This encodes CASSLGTPYNEQFF.

The chain carries TRBV27 and TRBJ2-1, with D perhaps given as TRBD1 or TRBD2 (5 bases each). CDR3 length: 14 residues. V gave up 4 bases and J gave up 4 bases, with 11 bases separating them. CDR1 and CDR2 (germline): MNHEY, SMNVEV (reference sequence). CDR3 region: CASSWQGPYNEQFF. CDR3 in DNA: TGTGCCAGCAGTTGGCAGGGACCATACAATGAGCAGTTCTTC.

This CDR3 reads CASSPPDDYGYTF. DNA for the CDR3: TGTGCCAGCTCACCACCAGATGACTATGGCTACACCTTC. V is TRBV18 and J is TRBJ1-2; D remains unclear. CDR1 is KGHSH and CDR2 is LQKENI in the germline V gene. Trimming left V 0 bases short and J 3 bases short, with 5 bases between. This CDR3 has 13 residues.

Ten or more counts support this clone. The V call is TRBV18, the J call TRBJ1-1, with D possibly being TRBD1 (6 bases). CDR3 length: 17 amino acids. Germline lookup yields CDR1 KGHSH and CDR2 LQKENI. V was shortened by 3 bases and J by 3 bases, with 20 bases between the two germline ends. This CDR3 is CASSPSGTSRADTEAFF. For the CDR3, the DNA is TGTGCCAGCTCACCTTCCGGGACATCAAGGGCGGACACTGAAGCTTTCTTT.

V is TRBV5-1 and J is TRBJ2-7; D remains unclear. The CDR3 consists of 11 residues. Deletions cut 3 bases from V and 3 bases from J, with 4 bases between. Germline V gives CDR1 SGHRS, CDR2 YFSETQ. CDR3 protein: CASSSHYEQYF. CDR3 sequence (DNA): TGCGCCAGCAGCTCACACTACGAGCAGTACTTC.

The V gene is TRBV19, the J gene TRBJ1-1; D might be TRBD1 (6 bases). This CDR3 spans 15 amino acids. V shed 2 bases and J shed 6 bases, with 16 bases lying between them. Germline V CDR1 and CDR2: LNHDA, SQIVND (reference sequence). This chain's CDR3 is CASSIQGHQVAEAFF. The DNA of the CDR3 is TGTGCCAGTAGTATACAGGGGCACCAAGTGGCTGAAGCTTTCTTT.

The rearrangement joins TRBV6-1 to TRBJ1-2, with 7 bases aligning to TRBD1. The germline CDR1 and CDR2 sequences are MNHNS and SASEGT. J was trimmed by 2 bases and V by 3 bases; bases with no gene match: 3. This CDR3 region has 14 residues. The CDR3 here is CASSDRGINYGYTF. The CDR3 nucleotides are TGTGCCAGCAGTGACAGGGGGATCAACTATGGCTACACCTTC.

This rearrangement joins TRBV5-8 to TRBJ2-7; D could derive from TRBD1 or TRBD2 (5 bases each). V lost 7 bases to trimming and J lost 5 bases, with 19 bases between them. Germline CDR1 and CDR2: SGHTS and YDEGEE. The CDR3 extends over 14 amino acids. The CDR3 sequence: CASRLGVSGDEQYF. The CDR3 DNA sequence: TGTGCCAGCCGCCTGGGGGTGTCAGGCGACGAGCAGTACTTC.

The chain couples TRBV28 to TRBJ1-6; 8 bases agree with TRBD1. The V segment lost 5 bases and the J segment 1 base; nucleotides outside the gene matches: 19. This CDR3 contains 21 residues. Germline loops: CDR1 MDHEN, CDR2 SYDVKM. The CDR3 is CASSPLGLQGGVRSYNSPLHF. CDR3 bases: TGTGCCAGCAGTCCCCTGGGCCTACAGGGGGGGGTGAGGTCCTATAATTCACCCCTCCACTTT.

This chain connects TRBV6-1 to TRBJ1-6; D is unresolved. The CDR3 consists of 14 residues. Germline V CDR1 and CDR2: MNHNS, SASEGT. The ends were cut back, 8 bases at V and 0 bases at J, with 8 bases in the middle. The chain's CDR3 is CASQRSSYNSPLHF. As DNA, the CDR3 is TGTGCCAGCCAGAGGAGCTCCTATAATTCACCCCTCCACTTT.

This clone was found a few times. The chain carries TRBV5-1 and TRBJ1-1; no definite D call. The CDR3 length is 13 residues. V was shortened by 0 bases and J by 8 bases, with 11 bases between the two germline ends. Per germline, CDR1 SGHRS and CDR2 YFSETQ. DNA for the CDR3: TGCGCCAGCAGCTTGGGTGGAGACCTAGAAGCTTTCTTT. As protein: CASSLGGDLEAFF. Combining the CDR3 with reference TRBV5-1 and TRBJ1-1 gives the whole variable domain KAGVTQTPRYLIKTRGQQVTLSCSPISGHRSVSWYQQTPGQGLQFLFEYFSETQRNKGNFPGRFSGRQFSNSRSEMNVSTLELGDSALYLCASSLGGDLEAFFGQGTRLTVV.

The chain recombines TRBV6-6 with TRBJ1-4; TRBD1 might be the D (6 bases). This CDR3 has 16 residues. Per germline, CDR1 MNHNY and CDR2 SVGAGI (reference sequence). The V gene lost 5 bases and the J gene lost 0 bases, with 13 bases spanning the gap. The CDR3 reads CASSLSGAATNEKLFF. The CDR3 DNA is TGTGCCAGCAGTCTCTCGGGGGCTGCAACTAATGAAAAACTGTTTTTT.

This chain uses TRBV27 with TRBJ1-1; TRBD1 is a possible D gene (5 bases). The CDR3 covers 12 residues. Looked up from germline, CDR1 is MNHEY and CDR2 is SMNVEV (reference sequence). DNA for the CDR3: TGTGTCGCCGGGGGTTTGGTCACTGAAGCTTTCTTT. It is translated as CVAGGLVTEAFF.

This clone was recorded only once. J is TRBJ2-3 and V is TRBV7-9; no clear D. Germline CDR1 reads SEHNR; CDR2 reads FQNEAQ (reference sequence). The V gene lost 2 bases and the J gene lost 3 bases, with 6 bases spanning the gap. CDR3 length: 13 amino acids. The CDR3 DNA reads as TGTGCCAGCAGCTTAAATTCGACAGATACGCAGTATTTT. It is translated as CASSLNSTDTQYF.

The chain has TRBV6-5 and TRBJ1-2; D ambiguous. Germline-derived CDR1 and CDR2 are MNHEY and SVGAGI. This CDR3 is 15 amino acids long. Trimming pared 2 bases from V and 8 bases from J, leaving 18 bases between. CDR3 protein: CASSYAETRIGGYTF. CDR3 nucleotides: TGTGCCAGCAGTTACGCCGAGACTAGGATTGGGGGCTACACCTTC.

This chain connects TRBV5-1 to TRBJ1-3; D is unresolved. Germline V gives CDR1 SGHRS, CDR2 YFSETQ. CDR3 length: 17 amino acids. Trimming removed 1 base from V and 0 bases from J, with 14 bases in between. CDR3 sequence: CASSLLSPQSSGNTIYF. Written as DNA, the CDR3 is TGCGCCAGCAGCTTGCTATCTCCACAAAGCTCTGGAAACACCATATATTTT.